What follows is one TCR beta chain and its context. Trimming removed 1 base from V and 5 bases from J, with 18 bases in between. Germline CDR1 reads SGHRS; CDR2 reads YFSETQ. This CDR3 contains 16 residues. This record comes from a study of cytomegalovirus exposure and HLA in healthy donors. Profiling relied on immunoSEQ multiplex PCR, and the TCRdb table lists in-frame clones only, not all of them. This table holds a few hundred thousand clones, approximately 90% found once. The chain joins TRBV5-1 to TRBJ1-1; D may be TRBD1 (5 bases). Sequenced input: PBMCs. This receptor was taken from a woman in her late teens or twenties in good health and CMV-seronegative. CDR3 residues: CASSLPGTLKGTEAFF. The CDR3 nucleotides read TGCGCCAGCAGCTTGCCCGGGACTCTAAAGGGGACTGAAGCTTTCTTT.